The T cell receptor beta chain described here comes from a study of T cell repertoires in cytomegalovirus infection. The CDR3 length is 15 residues. The V gene lost 1 base and the J gene lost 1 base, with 11 bases spanning the gap. Germline V gene sequence: CDR1 LGHNA, CDR2 YSLEER. TCRdb re-derived calls from the reads in MiXCR, one entry per CDR3 protein. The repertoire holds hundreds of thousands of distinct CDR3 sequences, with 31% as singletons. On this clonotype itself: Here the CDR3 omits its conserved ending phenylalanine or tryptophan, so a read error is the likely source.

This receptor was identified in a human donor in good health (CMV status not recorded). Some clones in this sample may be carry-over from other donors' samples. This chain uses TRBV4-3 with TRBJ2-7; D may match TRBD1 or TRBD2 (5 bases each). Sequencing was done on a sample of PBMCs. The CDR3 sequence: CASSQARDGSYEQYL. The CDR3 DNA is TGCGCCAGCAGCCAAGCCCGGGACGGATCCTACGAGCAGTACTTA.